This is a list of T cell receptor beta chains from one sample in a study of CD8 T cells in ankylosing spondylitis. Each CDR3 protein is one row after TCRdb ran MiXCR on the 5' RACE reads. The table has about 360,000 distinct CDR3 sequences, roughly 20% seen once; the top ten hold about an eighth. What was sequenced was blood, either unsorted or a sorted T cell fraction (not recorded which). Receptor source: a male donor with ankylosing spondylitis or in good health (not recorded which). Both conserved end residues are part of each CDR3. A D gene is named only where the DNA matches it firmly. Part of the rows lack a size; the others show once, few, many or a class for expanded clones.

v_call: TRBV7-8
j_call: TRBJ2-1
clone_size: .
d_call: TRBD2
cdr3_nt: TGTGCCAGCAGCTTTCAGGGACTAGCGGGGGAGCAGTTCTTC
cdr3_aa: CASSFQGLAGEQFF

v_call: TRBV6-5
j_call: TRBJ2-7
clone_size: .
d_call: .
cdr3_nt: TGTGCCAGCAGTTACTCGAGTCCGGGGTACGAGCAGTACTTC
cdr3_aa: CASSYSSPGYEQYF

v_call: TRBV12-3/TRBV12-4
j_call: TRBJ1-2
clone_size: few
d_call: TRBD1
cdr3_nt: TGTGCCAGCAGTTACGGGACAGCTAATTACTATGGCTACACCTTC
cdr3_aa: CASSYGTANYYGYTF

v_call: TRBV3-1
j_call: TRBJ1-3
clone_size: few
d_call: .
cdr3_nt: TGTGCCAGCAGCCAAGACAGCTCTGGAAACACCATATATTTT
cdr3_aa: CASSQDSSGNTIYF

v_call: TRBV6-1
j_call: TRBJ2-7
clone_size: .
d_call: .
cdr3_nt: TGTGCCAGCAGACCCCGGCGGGTCTCCTACGAGCAGTACTTC
cdr3_aa: CASRPRRVSYEQYF

v_call: TRBV5-1
j_call: TRBJ2-7
clone_size: few
d_call: TRBD1
cdr3_nt: TGCGCCAGCAGCTTGTCGGGACAGGGGATTGTTGCCTACGAGCAGTACTTC
cdr3_aa: CASSLSGQGIVAYEQYF

v_call: TRBV20-1
j_call: TRBJ2-3
clone_size: .
d_call: TRBD2
cdr3_nt: TGCAGTGCTAGAGATTTTTACCTAGCGGGGGGTCCGGATACGCAGTATTTT
cdr3_aa: CSARDFYLAGGPDTQYF

v_call: TRBV24-1
j_call: TRBJ2-2
clone_size: few
d_call: .
cdr3_nt: TGTGCCACCGGGGAACAGGGTGGAACCGGGGAGCTGTTTTTT
cdr3_aa: CATGEQGGTGELFF

v_call: TRBV28
j_call: TRBJ2-7
clone_size: few
d_call: .
cdr3_nt: TGTGCCAGCAGTCAAGGCCATTGGGGCATCGACGAGCAGTACTTC
cdr3_aa: CASSQGHWGIDEQYF

v_call: TRBV21-1
j_call: TRBJ2-7
clone_size: .
d_call: .
cdr3_nt: TGTGCCAGCAGCAAAGGGGACGGCCAGACATCGCACCAGTACTTC
cdr3_aa: CASSKGDGQTSHQYF

v_call: TRBV20-1
j_call: TRBJ2-1
clone_size: .
d_call: .
cdr3_nt: TGCAGTGGTAACTCCGGGAGTCCAGACAATGAGCAGTTCTTC
cdr3_aa: CSGNSGSPDNEQFF

v_call: TRBV9
j_call: TRBJ2-5
clone_size: few
d_call: .
cdr3_nt: TGTGCCAGCAGCGTGGGCGGGTACCAAGAGACCCAGTACTTC
cdr3_aa: CASSVGGYQETQYF

v_call: TRBV7-8
j_call: TRBJ2-5
clone_size: few
d_call: .
cdr3_nt: TGTGCCAGCAGCCCCGATTTGGGGCTATCCCCCCAAGAGACCCAGTACTTC
cdr3_aa: CASSPDLGLSPQETQYF

v_call: TRBV20-1
j_call: TRBJ1-1
clone_size: .
d_call: .
cdr3_nt: TGCAGTGCTAGAGATCGGGACTGGGTGGGCACTGAAGCTTTCTTT
cdr3_aa: CSARDRDWVGTEAFF

v_call: TRBV12-3/TRBV12-4
j_call: TRBJ2-5
clone_size: few
d_call: .
cdr3_nt: TGTGCCAGCAGTTTAGTACCCAGGGGAGGGCAAGAGACCCAGTACTTC
cdr3_aa: CASSLVPRGGQETQYF

v_call: TRBV25-1
j_call: TRBJ2-3
clone_size: .
d_call: .
cdr3_nt: TGTGCCAGCAGTGATATCACCGAAGGTAGCACAGATACGCAGTATTTT
cdr3_aa: CASSDITEGSTDTQYF

v_call: TRBV12-3/TRBV12-4
j_call: TRBJ2-7
clone_size: few
d_call: .
cdr3_nt: TGTGCCAGCAGTTCCCGGGAGCTCGCCTCCTACGAGCAGTACTTC
cdr3_aa: CASSSRELASYEQYF

v_call: TRBV7-6
j_call: TRBJ2-2
clone_size: .
d_call: .
cdr3_nt: TGTGCCAGCAGCTTAGGGGCAGTCGGCGGGGAGCTGTTTTTT
cdr3_aa: CASSLGAVGGELFF

v_call: TRBV27
j_call: TRBJ1-5
clone_size: .
d_call: .
cdr3_nt: TGTGCCAGCAGCGCCCGGGGCAATCAGCCCCAGCATTTT
cdr3_aa: CASSARGNQPQHF

v_call: TRBV2
j_call: TRBJ1-2
clone_size: .
d_call: .
cdr3_nt: TGTGCCAGCAGTGAACGGGGGGTCTCTGGCTACACCTTC
cdr3_aa: CASSERGVSGYTF